These T cell receptor beta chains were read from a single sample in a study of regulatory T cells in long-lasting Graves disease. One entry per CDR3 protein, called by TCRdb with MiXCR from the multiplex PCR reads. Altogether 350,000 to 500,000 distinct CDR3 sequences are present, 21% being singletons, with the ten largest covering 13% to 15%. Here the sequenced sample was peripheral blood mononuclear cells (PBMCs), taken when the disease was refractory, from a patient treated with antithyroid drugs. These receptor sequences come from a female donor with Graves disease. The CDR3 runs from the conserved cysteine through the conserved F or W. The D gene is left open where the match is weak. Only some rows state a clone size, as once, few, many or a class for expanded clones.

d_call j_call v_call clone_size cdr3_aa cdr3_nt
NA TRBJ2-3 TRBV7-9 many CASSFGGSTDTQYF TGTGCCAGCAGCTTCGGCGGTAGCACAGATACGCAGTATTTT
NA TRBJ2-5 TRBV6-5 many CASSYLPRQETQYF TGTGCCAGCAGTTACTTGCCTCGGCAAGAGACCCAGTACTTC
NA TRBJ2-7 TRBV2 many CASSESGYEQYF TGTGCCAGCAGTGAATCCGGTTACGAGCAGTACTTC
NA TRBJ2-7 TRBV28 many CASSAQGGGLLEQYF TGTGCCAGCAGCGCTCAGGGGGGAGGCCTGCTGGAGCAGTACTTC
TRBD1 TRBJ2-1 TRBV28 few CASSPDRGPNEQFF TGTGCCAGCAGTCCAGACAGGGGGCCCAATGAGCAGTTCTTC
NA TRBJ1-1 TRBV25-1 NA CASMNGWNTEAFF TGTGCCAGCATGAACGGATGGAACACTGAAGCTTTCTTT
NA TRBJ2-7 TRBV28 many CASSFKGGQYF TGTGCCAGCAGTTTTAAGGGTGGGCAGTACTTC
NA TRBJ2-5 TRBV7-9 NA CASNPVGVLGETQYF TGTGCCAGCAACCCCGTTGGGGTCCTTGGAGAGACCCAGTACTTC
NA TRBJ1-3 TRBV3-1 NA CASSFGAGPLSGNTIYF TGTGCCAGCAGCTTCGGGGCAGGGCCACTCTCTGGAAACACCATATATTTT
TRBD2 TRBJ2-7 TRBV2 many CASSAGGSDF TGTGCCAGCAGTGCGGGAGGGAGTGACTTC
NA TRBJ2-5 TRBV10-3 NA CAISETEWETQYF TGTGCCATCAGTGAGACCGAGTGGGAGACCCAGTACTTC
TRBD2 TRBJ2-7 TRBV20-1 few CSARVGIAGGSYEQYF TGCAGTGCTAGAGTAGGGATAGCGGGAGGTAGCTACGAGCAGTACTTC
NA TRBJ2-2 TRBV15 many CATNRENTGELFF TGTGCCACCAACAGGGAGAACACCGGGGAGCTGTTTTTT
NA TRBJ2-3 TRBV24-1 NA CATSDRRDTQYF TGTGCCACCAGTGATAGGAGAGATACGCAGTATTTT
TRBD2 TRBJ2-2 TRBV9 many CASSASGLAGEAGELFF TGTGCCAGCAGCGCTTCGGGACTAGCGGGAGAAGCCGGGGAGCTGTTTTTT
NA TRBJ1-2 TRBV28 many CASSTQLIYGYTF TGTGCCAGCAGTACACAGCTGATCTATGGCTACACCTTC
TRBD1 TRBJ1-6 TRBV2 many CASSGETGGNSPLHF TGTGCCAGCAGTGGGGAGACAGGGGGCAATTCACCCCTCCACTTT
NA TRBJ2-7 TRBV28 few CASTGRSTYEQYF TGTGCCAGCACGGGTAGAAGCACCTACGAGCAGTACTTC
NA TRBJ2-5 TRBV7-2 many CASSLTNQETQYF TGTGCCAGCAGCTTAACGAACCAAGAGACCCAGTACTTC
NA TRBJ1-2 TRBV4-1 few CASSQDPLGTSANYGYTF TGCGCCAGCAGCCAAGATCCCCTAGGGACCAGCGCTAACTATGGCTACACCTTC
NA TRBJ1-1 TRBV28 many CASSLRQNTEAFF TGTGCCAGCAGTTTAAGACAAAACACTGAAGCTTTCTTT
TRBD1 TRBJ1-5 TRBV10-3 NA CAISESTGGQGLNQPQHF TGTGCCATCAGTGAGTCGACGGGGGGACAGGGTCTCAATCAGCCCCAGCATTTT
NA TRBJ1-1 TRBV3-1 many CASSTRGGEAFF TGTGCCAGCAGCACCCGGGGGGGTGAAGCTTTCTTT
NA TRBJ1-6 TRBV6-1 many CASSRRGDSPLHF TGTGCCAGCAGTCGACGGGGAGATTCACCCCTCCACTTT
NA TRBJ2-7 TRBV7-2 many CASSLKGTGEQYF TGTGCCAGCAGCTTAAAGGGAACCGGCGAGCAGTACTTC
TRBD1 TRBJ2-7 TRBV2 many CASSAGQGNSYEQYF TGTGCCAGCAGTGCGGGACAGGGGAACTCCTACGAGCAGTACTTC
TRBD2 TRBJ2-5 TRBV19 NA CASSTSGLAIVETQYF TGTGCCAGTAGTACGTCGGGACTAGCGATAGTTGAGACCCAGTACTTC
TRBD1 TRBJ1-2 TRBV9 few CASSVTISGQYGYTF TGTGCCAGCAGCGTAACCATCTCGGGACAGTATGGCTACACCTTC
TRBD2 TRBJ2-1 TRBV28 NA CANPWASGRSNEQFF TGTGCCAACCCGTGGGCTAGCGGGAGGTCGAATGAGCAGTTCTTC
TRBD2 TRBJ2-7 TRBV24-1 few CATSDPGLAPEQYF TGTGCCACCAGTGATCCGGGACTAGCTCCCGAGCAGTACTTC
NA TRBJ2-7 TRBV6-2/TRBV6-3 few CASSSRLVHEQYF TGTGCCAGCAGTTCCCGACTAGTCCACGAGCAGTACTTC
NA TRBJ1-2 TRBV10-3 many CAIRPVQDRYGYTF TGTGCCATCAGGCCGGTACAGGACCGCTATGGCTACACCTTC
NA TRBJ2-7 TRBV28 many CASRPTGEGSYEQYF TGTGCCAGCAGGCCTACAGGGGAGGGCTCCTACGAGCAGTACTTC
NA TRBJ2-3 TRBV9 once CASNRGTSTDTQYF TGTGCCAGCAACCGGGGGACTAGCACAGATACGCAGTATTTT
TRBD1 TRBJ1-2 TRBV19 NA CASSSMTGSANYGYTF TGTGCCAGTAGTTCTATGACAGGGTCGGCTAACTATGGCTACACCTTC
NA TRBJ1-2 TRBV28 many CASSLAGEGYTF TGTGCCAGCAGCTTAGCAGGAGAGGGCTACACCTTC
TRBD1 TRBJ1-1 TRBV28 many CASSPPDRANTEAFF TGTGCCAGCAGTCCGCCTGACAGGGCGAACACTGAAGCTTTCTTT
TRBD2 TRBJ2-1 TRBV10-3 NA CAISESMASGRARHSYNEQFF TGTGCCATCAGTGAGTCGATGGCTAGCGGGAGGGCCAGACACTCCTACAATGAGCAGTTCTTC
TRBD1 TRBJ2-6 TRBV2 many CASRGTGNSGANVLTF TGTGCCAGCAGGGGGACAGGGAACTCTGGGGCCAACGTCCTGACTTTC
NA TRBJ1-5 TRBV4-1 few CASSQVPGYQPQHF TGCGCCAGCAGCCAAGTTCCAGGGTATCAGCCCCAGCATTTT
NA TRBJ1-3 TRBV3-1 many CASSHGSGNTIYF TGTGCCAGCAGCCACGGGTCTGGAAACACCATATATTTT
TRBD2 TRBJ2-7 TRBV2 many CASSGILAGTYEQYF TGTGCCAGCAGTGGGATCCTAGCGGGGACCTACGAGCAGTACTTC
NA TRBJ1-2 TRBV12-3/TRBV12-4 many CASSPGRNYGYTF TGTGCCAGCAGTCCCGGACGGAACTATGGCTACACCTTC
TRBD2 TRBJ2-7 TRBV7-9 NA CASSQFRTSASYEQYF TGTGCCAGCAGCCAATTCCGGACTAGCGCCTCCTACGAGCAGTACTTC
TRBD1 TRBJ1-4 TRBV28 many CASSGAGQPNEKLFF TGTGCCAGCAGTGGGGCGGGACAGCCCAATGAAAAACTGTTTTTT
NA TRBJ1-5 TRBV6-2/TRBV6-3 NA CASSYSPYQPQHF TGTGCCAGCAGTTACTCTCCATATCAGCCCCAGCATTTT
NA TRBJ2-7 TRBV27 many CASTTHSSYEQYF TGTGCCAGCACAACACACAGCTCCTACGAGCAGTACTTC
NA TRBJ2-3 TRBV29-1 NA CSAPLGADRGGTDTQYF TGCAGCGCACCCCTGGGAGCGGACCGCGGTGGCACAGATACGCAGTATTTT